This T cell receptor (beta chain) is drawn from a study of shared clonotypes between healthy human individuals. About the research overall: A few men and a couple of women, aged 18 to 49, were donors.

Study-level points and caveats: Among a few donors, approximately 5.4% of naive CD4 clonotypes were found in common.

Per germline, CDR1 SGHRS and CDR2 YFSETQ. This CDR3 is built from 12 residues. The V gene lost 2 bases and the J gene lost 8 bases, with 8 bases spanning the gap. With regard to this clone: The antigen is unknown.

Every subset had its genomic DNA shared out evenly among several immunoSEQ plates. As originally analysed: Filtering differed for immunoSEQ, which gave only junction sequences without quality scores. Generated by immunoSEQ multiplex PCR, the TCRdb table keeps only in-frame clones and is missing some. The DNA gave D and trimming, while V, J and clone size come from that table. Among roughly 2,500,000 clones, over 85% were seen once, and the ten largest hold roughly 0.36%. The sequenced material came from naive CD4+ T cells from PBMCs. Subset here: CD45RA+ positively selected. This sequence was found in a man aged 18-30 years in good health. Some clones in this sample may be carry-over from other donors' samples. This chain connects TRBV5-1 to TRBJ2-1; the D is unclear. This CDR3 is CASSFRIHEQFF. The CDR3 DNA reads TGCGCCAGCAGCTTTCGCATCCATGAGCAGTTCTTC.